This T cell receptor (beta chain) was found in a study of T cell responses to AZD1222 COVID-19 vaccine. Findings and caveats of the study: Donors, mostly white British, included more females; clonal diversity was possibly underestimated. Nearly half of unique spike-specific TCRs reportedly avoided B.1.351 and B.1.1.7 mutated regions. CD4 TCRs linked to vaccination spanned spike, dominating at 160-218 and 743-854. No day 14 peak samples; only post-peak repertoires were characterized.

V dropped 0 bases and J dropped 5 bases, with 14 bases sitting between them. The CDR3 totals 16 residues. CDR1 and CDR2 (germline): MNHEY, SVGEGT. This clone turned up a few times. No antigen is known for it. Some clones are missing from TCRdb's copy, which holds only in-frame ones; the method was immunoSEQ multiplex PCR. The data contain fewer than 200,000 clones, about 91% of them singletons. The sample here was peripheral blood, taken on day 0 of MenACWY control vaccination. This TCR was recovered from an adult in good health. The chain couples TRBV6-2 or TRBV6-3 to TRBJ1-5; D gene unclear. CDR3 DNA sequence: TGTGCCAGCAGTTACTCGAGTACCCAGTGGGATCAGCCCCAGCATTTT. Amino acids: CASSYSSTQWDQPQHF.